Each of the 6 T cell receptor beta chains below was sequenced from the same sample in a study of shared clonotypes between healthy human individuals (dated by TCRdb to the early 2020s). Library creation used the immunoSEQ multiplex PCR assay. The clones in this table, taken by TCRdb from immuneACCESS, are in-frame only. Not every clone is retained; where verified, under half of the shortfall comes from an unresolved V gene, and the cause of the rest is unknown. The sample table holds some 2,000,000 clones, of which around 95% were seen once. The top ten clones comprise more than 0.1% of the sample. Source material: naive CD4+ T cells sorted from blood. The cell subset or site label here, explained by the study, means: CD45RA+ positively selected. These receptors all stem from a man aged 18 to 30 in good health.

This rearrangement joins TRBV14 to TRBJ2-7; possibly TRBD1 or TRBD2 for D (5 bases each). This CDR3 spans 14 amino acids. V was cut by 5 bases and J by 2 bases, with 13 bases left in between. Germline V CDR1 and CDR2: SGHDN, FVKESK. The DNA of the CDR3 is TGTGCCAGCAGCTCCTACCGGGACGCCTACGAGCAGTACTTC. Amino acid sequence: CASSSYRDAYEQYF.

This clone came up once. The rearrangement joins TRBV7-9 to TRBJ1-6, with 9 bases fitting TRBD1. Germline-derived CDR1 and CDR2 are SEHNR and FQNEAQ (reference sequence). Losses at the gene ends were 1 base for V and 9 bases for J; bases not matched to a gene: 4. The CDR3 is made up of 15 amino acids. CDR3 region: CASSLVGQGFSPLHF. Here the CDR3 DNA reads TGTGCCAGCAGCTTAGTGGGACAGGGATTTTCACCCCTCCACTTT.

The CDR3, as DNA: TGTGCCAGCAGCTTGGACCTAGCGGTTCTCCAAGAGACCCAGTACTTC. Protein: CASSLDLAVLQETQYF. The V call is TRBV5-4, the J call TRBJ2-5; 7 bases fit TRBD2. Per germline, CDR1 SGHNT and CDR2 YYREEE (reference sequence). With V trimmed by 0 bases and J by 1 base, 6 bases remained unmatched. The CDR3 consists of 16 residues.

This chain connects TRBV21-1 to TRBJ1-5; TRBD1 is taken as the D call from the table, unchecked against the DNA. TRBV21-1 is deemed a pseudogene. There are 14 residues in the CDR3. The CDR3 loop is CASSKWDINQPQHF. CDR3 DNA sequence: TGTGCCAGCAGCAAGTGGGACATCAATCAGCCCCAGCATTTT.

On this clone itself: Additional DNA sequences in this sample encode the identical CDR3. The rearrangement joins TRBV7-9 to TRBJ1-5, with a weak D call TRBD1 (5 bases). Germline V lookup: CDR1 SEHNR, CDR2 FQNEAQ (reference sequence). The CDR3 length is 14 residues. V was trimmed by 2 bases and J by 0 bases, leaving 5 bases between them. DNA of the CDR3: TGTGCCAGCAGCTTACAGGGTAGCAATCAGCCCCAGCATTTT. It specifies CASSLQGSNQPQHF.

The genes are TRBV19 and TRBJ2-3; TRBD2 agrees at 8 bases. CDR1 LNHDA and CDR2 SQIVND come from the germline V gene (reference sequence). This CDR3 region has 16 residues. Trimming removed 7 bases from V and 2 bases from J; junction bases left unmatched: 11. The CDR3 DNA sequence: TGTGCCAGTAAACCGGGGGGGCTTCTGAACACAGATACGCAGTATTTT. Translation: CASKPGGLLNTDTQYF.